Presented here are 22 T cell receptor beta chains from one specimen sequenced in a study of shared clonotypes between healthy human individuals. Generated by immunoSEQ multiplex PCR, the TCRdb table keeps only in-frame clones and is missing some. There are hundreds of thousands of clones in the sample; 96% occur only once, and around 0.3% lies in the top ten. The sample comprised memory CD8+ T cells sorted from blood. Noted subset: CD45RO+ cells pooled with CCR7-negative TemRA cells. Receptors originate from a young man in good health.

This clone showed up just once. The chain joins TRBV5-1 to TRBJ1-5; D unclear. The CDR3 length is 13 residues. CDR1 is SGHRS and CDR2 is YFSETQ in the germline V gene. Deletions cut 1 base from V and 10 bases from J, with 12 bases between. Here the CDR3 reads CASSLTPVGPQHF. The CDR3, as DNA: TGCGCCAGCAGCTTGACCCCGGTAGGCCCCCAGCATTTT.

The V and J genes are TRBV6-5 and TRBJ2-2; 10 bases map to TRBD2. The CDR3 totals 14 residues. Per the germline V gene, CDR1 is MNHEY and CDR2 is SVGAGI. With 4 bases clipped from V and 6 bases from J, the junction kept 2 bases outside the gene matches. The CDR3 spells CASSLAGGPGELFF. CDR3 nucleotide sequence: TGTGCCAGCAGTTTAGCGGGAGGACCCGGGGAGCTGTTTTTT.

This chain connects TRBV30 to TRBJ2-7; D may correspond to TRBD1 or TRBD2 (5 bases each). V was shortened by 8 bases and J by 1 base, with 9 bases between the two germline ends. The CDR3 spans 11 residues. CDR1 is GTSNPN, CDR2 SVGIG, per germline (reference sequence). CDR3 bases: TGTGCCGGGACGGGTTCCTACGAGCAGTACTTC. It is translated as CAGTGSYEQYF.

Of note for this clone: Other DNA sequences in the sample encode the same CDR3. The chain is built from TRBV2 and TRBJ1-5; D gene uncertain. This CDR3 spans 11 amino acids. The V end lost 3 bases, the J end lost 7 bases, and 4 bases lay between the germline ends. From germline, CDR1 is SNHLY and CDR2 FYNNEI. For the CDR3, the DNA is TGTGCCAGCAGTGACGGGCAGCCCCAGCATTTT. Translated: CASSDGQPQHF. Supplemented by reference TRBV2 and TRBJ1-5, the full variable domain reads EPEVTQTPSHQVTQMGQEVILRCVPISNHLYFYWYRQILGQKVEFLVSFYNNEISEKSEIFDDQFSVERPDGSNFTLKIRSTKLEDSAMYFCASSDGQPQHFGDGTRLSIL.

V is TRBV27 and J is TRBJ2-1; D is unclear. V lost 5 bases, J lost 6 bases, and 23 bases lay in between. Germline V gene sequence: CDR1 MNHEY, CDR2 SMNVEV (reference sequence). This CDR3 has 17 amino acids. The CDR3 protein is CASSSRPPPLLGNEQFF. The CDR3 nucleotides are TGTGCCAGCAGTAGTAGGCCCCCCCCATTGTTGGGCAATGAGCAGTTCTTC.

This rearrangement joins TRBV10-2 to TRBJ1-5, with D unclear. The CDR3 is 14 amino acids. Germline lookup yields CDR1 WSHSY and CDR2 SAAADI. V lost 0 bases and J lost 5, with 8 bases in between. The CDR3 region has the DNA TGCGCCAGCAGTGAGTCGCAGAGCGATCAGCCCCAGCATTTT. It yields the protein CASSESQSDQPQHF.

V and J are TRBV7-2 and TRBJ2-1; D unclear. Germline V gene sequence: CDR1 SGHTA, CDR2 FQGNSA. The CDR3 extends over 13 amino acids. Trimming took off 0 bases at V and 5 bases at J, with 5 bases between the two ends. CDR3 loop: CASSLARDNEQFF. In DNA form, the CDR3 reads TGTGCCAGCAGCTTAGCCCGGGACAATGAGCAGTTCTTC.

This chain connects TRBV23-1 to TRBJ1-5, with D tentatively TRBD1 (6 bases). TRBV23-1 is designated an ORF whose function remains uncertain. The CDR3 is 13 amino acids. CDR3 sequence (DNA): TGCGAGACTGAGGGGGTTGGTAATCAGCCCCAGCATTTT. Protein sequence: CETEGVGNQPQHF.

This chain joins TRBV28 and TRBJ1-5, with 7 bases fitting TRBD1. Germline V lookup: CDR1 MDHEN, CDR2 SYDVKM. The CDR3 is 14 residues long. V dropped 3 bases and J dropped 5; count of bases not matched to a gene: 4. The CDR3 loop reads CASSFLRGDQPQHF. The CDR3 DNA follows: TGTGCCAGCAGTTTTCTCAGGGGGGATCAGCCCCAGCATTTT.

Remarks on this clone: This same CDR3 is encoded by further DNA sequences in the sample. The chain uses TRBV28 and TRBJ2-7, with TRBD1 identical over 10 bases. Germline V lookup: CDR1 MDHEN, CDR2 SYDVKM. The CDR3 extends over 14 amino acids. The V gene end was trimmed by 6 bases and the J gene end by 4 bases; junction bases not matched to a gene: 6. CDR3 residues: CASRRPGQGYEQYF. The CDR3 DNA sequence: TGTGCCAGCAGAAGGCCGGGACAGGGGTACGAGCAGTACTTC.

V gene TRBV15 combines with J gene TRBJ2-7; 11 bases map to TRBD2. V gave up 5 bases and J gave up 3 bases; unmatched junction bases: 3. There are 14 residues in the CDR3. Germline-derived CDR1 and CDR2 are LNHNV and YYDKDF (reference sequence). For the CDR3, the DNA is TGTGCCACCAGCGTTACTAGCGGGAGCTACGAGCAGTACTTC. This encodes CATSVTSGSYEQYF.

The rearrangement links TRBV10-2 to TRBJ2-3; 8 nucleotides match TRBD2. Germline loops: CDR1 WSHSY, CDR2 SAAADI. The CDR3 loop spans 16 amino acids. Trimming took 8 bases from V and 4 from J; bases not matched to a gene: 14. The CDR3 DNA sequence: TGCGCCAGCGCCCTTCTTAGCGGGATCCTTCCAGATACGCAGTATTTT. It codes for CASALLSGILPDTQYF.

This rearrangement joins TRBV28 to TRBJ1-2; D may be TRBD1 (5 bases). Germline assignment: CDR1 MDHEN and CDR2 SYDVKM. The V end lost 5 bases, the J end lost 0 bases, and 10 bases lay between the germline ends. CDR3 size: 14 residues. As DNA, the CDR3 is TGTGCCAGCAGTACGACAGTGTCTAACTATGGCTACACCTTC. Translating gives CASSTTVSNYGYTF.

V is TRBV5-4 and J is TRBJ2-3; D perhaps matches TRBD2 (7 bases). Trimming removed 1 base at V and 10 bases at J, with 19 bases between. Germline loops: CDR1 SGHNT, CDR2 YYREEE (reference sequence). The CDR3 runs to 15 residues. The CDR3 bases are TGTGCCAGCAGCTTGCCTAGCGGAGGGGGGAGGGCGCAGTATTTT. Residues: CASSLPSGGGRAQYF.

The CDR3 coding sequence is TGTGCCAGCGGGGCGGGGACCTATGGCTACACCTTC. The encoded protein is CASGAGTYGYTF. The J gene is TRBJ1-2, the V gene TRBV27, with D maybe TRBD1 (5 bases). Germline V gene data show CDR1 as MNHEY and CDR2 as SMNVEV (reference sequence). This CDR3 region has 12 residues. V lost 8 bases and J lost 4, with 11 bases in between.

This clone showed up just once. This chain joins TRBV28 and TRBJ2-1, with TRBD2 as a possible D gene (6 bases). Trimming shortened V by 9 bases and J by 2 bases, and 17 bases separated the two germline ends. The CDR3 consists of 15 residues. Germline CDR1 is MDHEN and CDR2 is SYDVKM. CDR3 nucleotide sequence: TGTGCCAGTGTGGCGGGGAGATGGCCCTACAATGAGCAGTTCTTC. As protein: CASVAGRWPYNEQFF.

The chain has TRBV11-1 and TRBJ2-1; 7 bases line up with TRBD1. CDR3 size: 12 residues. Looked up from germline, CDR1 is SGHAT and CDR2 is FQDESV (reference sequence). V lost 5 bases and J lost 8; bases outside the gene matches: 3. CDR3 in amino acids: CASSPDRDEQFF. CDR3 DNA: TGTGCCAGCAGCCCAGACAGGGATGAGCAGTTCTTC.

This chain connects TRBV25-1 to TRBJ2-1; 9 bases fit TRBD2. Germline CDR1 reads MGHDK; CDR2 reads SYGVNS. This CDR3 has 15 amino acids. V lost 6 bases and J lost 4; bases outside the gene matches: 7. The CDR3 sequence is CASSKLAGFYNEQFF. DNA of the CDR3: TGTGCCAGCAGCAAACTAGCGGGCTTTTACAATGAGCAGTTCTTC.

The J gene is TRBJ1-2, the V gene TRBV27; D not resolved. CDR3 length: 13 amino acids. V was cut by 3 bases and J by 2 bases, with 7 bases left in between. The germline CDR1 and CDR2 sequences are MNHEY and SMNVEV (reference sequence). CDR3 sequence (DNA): TGTGCCAGCAGTTTGAGAGACAACTATGGCTACACCTTC. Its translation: CASSLRDNYGYTF.

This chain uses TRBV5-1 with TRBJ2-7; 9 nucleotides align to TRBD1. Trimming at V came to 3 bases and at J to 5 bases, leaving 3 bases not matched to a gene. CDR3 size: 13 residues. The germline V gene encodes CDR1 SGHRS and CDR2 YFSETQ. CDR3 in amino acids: CASSWDRADEQYF. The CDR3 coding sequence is TGCGCCAGCAGCTGGGACAGGGCGGACGAGCAGTACTTC. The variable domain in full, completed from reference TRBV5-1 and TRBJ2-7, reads KAGVTQTPRYLIKTRGQQVTLSCSPISGHRSVSWYQQTPGQGLQFLFEYFSETQRNKGNFPGRFSGRQFSNSRSEMNVSTLELGDSALYLCASSWDRADEQYFGPGTRLTVT.

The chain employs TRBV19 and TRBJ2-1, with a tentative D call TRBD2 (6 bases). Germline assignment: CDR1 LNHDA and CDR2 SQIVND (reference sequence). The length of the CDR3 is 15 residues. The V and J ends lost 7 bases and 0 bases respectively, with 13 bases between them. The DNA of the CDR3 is TGTGCCAGTACCGGGGACTTCACCTCCTACAATGAGCAGTTCTTC. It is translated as CASTGDFTSYNEQFF. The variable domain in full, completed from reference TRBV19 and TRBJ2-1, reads DGGITQSPKYLFRKEGQNVTLSCEQNLNHDAMYWYRQDPGQGLRLIYYSQIVNDFQKGDIAEGYSVSREKKESFPLTVTSAQKNPTAFYLCASTGDFTSYNEQFFGPGTRLTVL.

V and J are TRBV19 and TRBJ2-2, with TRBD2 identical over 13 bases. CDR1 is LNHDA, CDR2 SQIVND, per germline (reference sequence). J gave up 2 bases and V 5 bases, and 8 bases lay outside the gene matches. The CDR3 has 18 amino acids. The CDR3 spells CASSEGLAGALNTGELFF. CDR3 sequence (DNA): TGTGCCAGTAGTGAAGGACTAGCGGGAGCTCTTAACACCGGGGAGCTGTTTTTT.